This T cell receptor beta chain derives from a study of T cells in Graves' hyperthyroidism and ophthalmopathy. General study results and limits: Through a model of 13 V-J features, ophthalmopathy was separated from stable hyperthyroidism.

TCR beta CDR3 regions were amplified from RNA. A first-round RT-PCR of the TCR CDR3 used the HTBI primer set. TCRdb reanalysed the multiplex PCR reads using MiXCR and keeps one entry per CDR3 protein. The sample lists around 600,000 distinct CDR3 sequences; over 40% were seen once. A remark on this clonotype: Its specificity is unknown. A much larger clone differs from this one at a single base, so this may be a read error. The CDR3 does not end in the conserved phenylalanine or tryptophan, so this is likely a read error.

The CDR3 covers 13 residues. CDR1 and CDR2 from the germline V gene are ENHRY and SYGVKD. Thyroid ultrasound, orbital computed tomography, clinical symptoms, and serum thyroxine and TRAb underpinned diagnoses. The chain joins TRBV10-3 to TRBJ1-1; D gene ambiguous. The sequence was obtained from an adult man with Graves' disease, either hyperthyroidism or ophthalmopathy (not recorded which). The source material was peripheral blood or thyroid tissue (not recorded which). The CDR3: CASSGKWDTEAFL. The CDR3, as DNA: TGTGCCAGCAGTGGGAAATGGGACACTGAAGCTTTCCTT.